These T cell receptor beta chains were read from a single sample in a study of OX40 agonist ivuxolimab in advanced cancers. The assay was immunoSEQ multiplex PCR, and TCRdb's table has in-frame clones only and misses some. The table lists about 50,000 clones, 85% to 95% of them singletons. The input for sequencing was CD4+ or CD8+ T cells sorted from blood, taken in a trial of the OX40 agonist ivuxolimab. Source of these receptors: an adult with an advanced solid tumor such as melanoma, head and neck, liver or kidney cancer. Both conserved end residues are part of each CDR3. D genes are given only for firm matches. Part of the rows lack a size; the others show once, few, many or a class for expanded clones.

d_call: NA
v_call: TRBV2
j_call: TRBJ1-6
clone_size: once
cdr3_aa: CASSEAGVYNSPLHF
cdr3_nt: TGTGCCAGCAGTGAGGCTGGGGTTTATAATTCACCCCTCCACTTT

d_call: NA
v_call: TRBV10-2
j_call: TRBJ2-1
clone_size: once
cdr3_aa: CASSDLALNEQFF
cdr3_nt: TGCGCCAGCAGTGACTTGGCTCTTAATGAGCAGTTCTTC

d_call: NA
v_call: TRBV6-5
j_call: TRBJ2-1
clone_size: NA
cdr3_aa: CASSAGLDPYNEQFF
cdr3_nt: TGTGCCAGCAGTGCGGGGTTAGACCCCTACAATGAGCAGTTCTTC

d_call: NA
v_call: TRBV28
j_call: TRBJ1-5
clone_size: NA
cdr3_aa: CASSLSHMGGLGNQPQHF
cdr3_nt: TGTGCCAGCAGTTTATCCCACATGGGGGGGTTGGGCAATCAGCCCCAGCATTTT

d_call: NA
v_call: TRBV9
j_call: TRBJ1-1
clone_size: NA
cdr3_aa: CASSVARNTEAFF
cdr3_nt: TGTGCCAGCAGCGTAGCACGGAACACTGAAGCTTTCTTT

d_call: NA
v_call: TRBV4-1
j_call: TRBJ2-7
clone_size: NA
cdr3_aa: CASSQPLGAYEQYF
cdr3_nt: TGCGCCAGCAGCCAGCCCCTAGGGGCCTACGAGCAGTACTTC

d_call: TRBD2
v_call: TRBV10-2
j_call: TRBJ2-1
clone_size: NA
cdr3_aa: CASTPAGVGNEQFF
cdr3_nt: TGCGCCAGCACGCCGGCGGGAGTGGGGAATGAGCAGTTCTTC

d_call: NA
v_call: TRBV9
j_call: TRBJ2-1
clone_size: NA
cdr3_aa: CASSVAKGRGEQFF
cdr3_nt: TGTGCCAGCAGCGTAGCTAAAGGCAGGGGTGAGCAGTTCTTC

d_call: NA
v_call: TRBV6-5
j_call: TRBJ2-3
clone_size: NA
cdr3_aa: CASSYLDTQYF
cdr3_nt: TGTGCCAGCAGTTATCTAGATACGCAGTATTTT

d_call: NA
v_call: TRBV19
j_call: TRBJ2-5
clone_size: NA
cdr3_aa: CASSLSGVRDSETQYF
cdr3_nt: TGTGCCAGTAGTCTGAGCGGAGTACGAGATTCGGAGACCCAGTACTTC

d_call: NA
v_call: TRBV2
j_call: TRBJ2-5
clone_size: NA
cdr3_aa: CASSEWGGETQYF
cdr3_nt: TGTGCCAGCAGTGAATGGGGCGGAGAGACCCAGTACTTC

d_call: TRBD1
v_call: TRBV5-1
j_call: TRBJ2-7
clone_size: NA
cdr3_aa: CASSWVDRATDEQYF
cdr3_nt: TGCGCCAGCAGCTGGGTGGACAGGGCGACCGACGAGCAGTACTTC

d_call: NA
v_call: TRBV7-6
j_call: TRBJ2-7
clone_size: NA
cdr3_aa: CASSLDNYEQYF
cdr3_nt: TGTGCCAGCAGCTTAGACAACTACGAGCAGTACTTC

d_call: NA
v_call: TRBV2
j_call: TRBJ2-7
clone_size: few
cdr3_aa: CASMADNPYEQYF
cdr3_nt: TGTGCCAGCATGGCAGATAATCCCTACGAGCAGTACTTC

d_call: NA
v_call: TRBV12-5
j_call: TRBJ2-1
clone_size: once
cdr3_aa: CASGFSGRVSGRDNEQFF
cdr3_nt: TGTGCTAGTGGTTTCTCCGGCCGAGTTTCCGGGAGAGACAATGAGCAGTTCTTC

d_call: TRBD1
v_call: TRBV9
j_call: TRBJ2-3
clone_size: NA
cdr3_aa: CASSVSGGERTDTQYF
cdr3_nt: TGTGCCAGCAGCGTATCAGGGGGCGAGCGCACAGATACGCAGTATTTT

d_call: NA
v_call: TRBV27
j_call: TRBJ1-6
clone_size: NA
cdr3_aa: CASSSGPGVDSPLHF
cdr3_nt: TGTGCCAGCAGTTCGGGACCGGGAGTGGATTCACCCCTCCACTTT

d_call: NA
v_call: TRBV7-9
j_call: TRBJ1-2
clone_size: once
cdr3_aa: CASSLEVRLSYGYTF
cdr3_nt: TGTGCCAGCAGCTTAGAAGTCCGGTTGAGCTATGGCTACACCTTC

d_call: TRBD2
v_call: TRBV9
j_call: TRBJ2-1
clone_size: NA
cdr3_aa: CASSEGTRINEQFF
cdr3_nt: TGTGCCAGCAGCGAAGGGACTAGAATCAATGAGCAGTTCTTC

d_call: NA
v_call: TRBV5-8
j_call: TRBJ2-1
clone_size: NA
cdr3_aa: CASSSNYRVSEQFF
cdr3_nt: TGTGCCAGCAGCAGTAACTACAGGGTCAGTGAGCAGTTCTTC

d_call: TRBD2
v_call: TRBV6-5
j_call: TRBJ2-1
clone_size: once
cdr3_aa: CASSRTSGEGNEQFF
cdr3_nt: TGTGCCAGCAGCAGGACTAGCGGAGAAGGCAATGAGCAGTTCTTC

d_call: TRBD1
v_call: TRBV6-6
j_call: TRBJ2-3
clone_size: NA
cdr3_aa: CASSYVGQGATDTQYF
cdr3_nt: TGTGCCAGCAGTTACGTGGGACAGGGGGCAACTGATACGCAGTATTTT

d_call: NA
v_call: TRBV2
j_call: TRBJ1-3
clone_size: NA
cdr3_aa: CASSAPGAPGNTIYF
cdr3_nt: TGTGCCAGCAGTGCCCCGGGGGCCCCTGGAAACACCATATATTTT

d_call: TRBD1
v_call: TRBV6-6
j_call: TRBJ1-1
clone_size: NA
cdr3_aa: CASSLSGGTEAFF
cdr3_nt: TGTGCCAGCAGTCTCTCAGGGGGCACTGAAGCTTTCTTT

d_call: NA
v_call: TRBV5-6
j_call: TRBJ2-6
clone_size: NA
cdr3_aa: CASSLLVQSGANVLTF
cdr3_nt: TGTGCCAGCAGCTTGTTAGTCCAGTCTGGGGCCAACGTCCTGACTTTC

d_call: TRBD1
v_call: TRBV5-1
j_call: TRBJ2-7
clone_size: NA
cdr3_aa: CASYGQGVDEQYF
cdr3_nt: TGCGCCAGCTATGGACAGGGTGTGGACGAGCAGTACTTC

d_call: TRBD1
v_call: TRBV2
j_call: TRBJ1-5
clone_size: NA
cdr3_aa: CASGIGQGLNQPQHF
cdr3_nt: TGTGCCAGCGGAATAGGACAGGGACTAAATCAGCCCCAGCATTTT

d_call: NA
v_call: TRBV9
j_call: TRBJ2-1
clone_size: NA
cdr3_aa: CASSAGLGGNEQFF
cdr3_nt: TGTGCCAGCAGCGCGGGACTTGGTGGGAATGAGCAGTTCTTC

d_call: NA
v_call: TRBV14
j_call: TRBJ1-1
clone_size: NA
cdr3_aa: CASSQDPPGGAWTEAFF
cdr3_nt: TGTGCCAGCAGCCAAGATCCCCCGGGGGGCGCGTGGACTGAAGCTTTCTTT

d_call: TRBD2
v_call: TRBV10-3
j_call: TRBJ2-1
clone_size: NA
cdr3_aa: CAISDLTSGRAGEQFF
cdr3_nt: TGTGCCATCAGCGACTTAACTAGCGGGAGGGCAGGTGAGCAGTTCTTC

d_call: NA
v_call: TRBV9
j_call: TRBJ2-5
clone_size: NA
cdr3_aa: CASSVQDAEETQYF
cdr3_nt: TGTGCCAGCAGCGTTCAAGACGCCGAAGAGACCCAGTACTTC

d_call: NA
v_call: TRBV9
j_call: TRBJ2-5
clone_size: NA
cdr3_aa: CASSEGSGRAETQYF
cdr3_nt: TGTGCCAGCAGCGAGGGTAGTGGAAGGGCAGAGACCCAGTACTTC

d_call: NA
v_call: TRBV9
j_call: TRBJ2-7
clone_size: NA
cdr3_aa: CASSVASGTGEQYF
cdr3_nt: TGTGCCAGCAGCGTAGCTTCGGGGACCGGCGAGCAGTACTTC

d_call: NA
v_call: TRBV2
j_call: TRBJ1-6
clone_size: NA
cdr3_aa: CASSAWGGHSPLHF
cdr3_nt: TGTGCCAGCAGCGCCTGGGGGGGGCATTCACCCCTCCACTTT

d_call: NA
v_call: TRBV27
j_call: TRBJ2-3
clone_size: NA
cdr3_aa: CASSRAPDFTDTQYF
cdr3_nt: TGTGCCAGCAGTAGGGCACCGGACTTCACAGATACGCAGTATTTT

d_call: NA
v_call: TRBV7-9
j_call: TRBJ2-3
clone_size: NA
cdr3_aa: CASSPSVRLGKDTQYF
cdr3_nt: TGTGCCAGCAGCCCCTCCGTTCGTCTTGGCAAAGATACGCAGTATTTT

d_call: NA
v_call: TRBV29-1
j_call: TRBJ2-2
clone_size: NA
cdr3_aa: CSVKGGTGELFF
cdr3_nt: TGCAGCGTCAAAGGGGGGACCGGGGAGCTGTTTTTT

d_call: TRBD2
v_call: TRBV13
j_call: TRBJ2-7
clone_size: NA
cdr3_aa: CASSSGTSGSTPYEQYF
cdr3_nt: TGTGCCAGCAGCTCCGGGACTAGCGGGAGTACCCCCTACGAGCAGTACTTC

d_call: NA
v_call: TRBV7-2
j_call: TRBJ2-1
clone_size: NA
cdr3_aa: CASSTGGGRGYEQFF
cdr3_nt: TGTGCCAGCAGTACCGGCGGAGGCAGAGGCTATGAGCAGTTCTTC

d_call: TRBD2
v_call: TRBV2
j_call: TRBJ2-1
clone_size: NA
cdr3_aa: CASDQLAGGSYNEQFF
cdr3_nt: TGTGCCAGCGACCAATTAGCGGGAGGCTCCTACAATGAGCAGTTCTTC

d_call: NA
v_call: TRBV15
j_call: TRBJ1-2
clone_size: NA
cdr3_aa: CATSRDQLHTMGVGYTF
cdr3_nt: TGTGCCACCAGCAGAGATCAGTTACATACTATGGGAGTGGGCTACACCTTC

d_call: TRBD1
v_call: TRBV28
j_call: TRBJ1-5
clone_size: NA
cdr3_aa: CASRSDREQGNQPQHF
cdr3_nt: TGTGCCAGCAGATCAGACAGGGAGCAGGGCAATCAGCCCCAGCATTTT

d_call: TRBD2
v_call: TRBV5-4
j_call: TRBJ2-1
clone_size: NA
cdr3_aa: CASSLGGSGTLSQEQFF
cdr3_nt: TGTGCCAGCAGCTTGGGGGGTAGCGGGACCCTATCGCAGGAGCAGTTCTTC

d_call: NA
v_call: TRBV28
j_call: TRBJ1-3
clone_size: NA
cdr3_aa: CASSKTYNSGSSGNTIYF
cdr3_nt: TGTGCCAGCAGCAAAACATATAACTCAGGCAGCTCTGGAAACACCATATATTTT

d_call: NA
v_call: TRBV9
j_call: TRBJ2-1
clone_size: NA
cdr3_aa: CASQEGGIGEQFF
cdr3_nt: TGTGCCAGCCAGGAGGGGGGTATCGGTGAGCAGTTCTTC

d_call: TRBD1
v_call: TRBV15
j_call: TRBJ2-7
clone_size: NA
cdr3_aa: CATSLDRVKVGEQYF
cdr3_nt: TGTGCCACCAGCTTGGACAGGGTAAAAGTTGGCGAGCAGTACTTC

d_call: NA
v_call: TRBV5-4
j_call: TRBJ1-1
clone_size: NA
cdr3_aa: CASSLLPSEAFF
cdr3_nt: TGTGCCAGCAGCTTGTTACCGAGTGAAGCTTTCTTT

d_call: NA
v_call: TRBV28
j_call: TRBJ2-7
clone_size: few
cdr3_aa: CASSLGPYSYEQYF
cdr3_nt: TGTGCCAGCAGTTTAGGGCCGTACTCCTACGAGCAGTACTTC

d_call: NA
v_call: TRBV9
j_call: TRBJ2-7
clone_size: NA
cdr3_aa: CASSPPGSNEQYF
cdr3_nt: TGTGCCAGCAGCCCTCCTGGATCCAACGAGCAGTACTTC

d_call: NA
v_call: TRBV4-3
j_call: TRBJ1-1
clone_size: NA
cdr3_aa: CASSQDRWRMNTEAFF
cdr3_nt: TGCGCCAGCAGCCAAGATAGGTGGCGGATGAACACTGAAGCTTTCTTT

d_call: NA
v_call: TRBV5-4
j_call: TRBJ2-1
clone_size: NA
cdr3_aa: CASGESQFF
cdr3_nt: TGTGCCAGCGGGGAATCGCAGTTCTTC